The 27 T cell receptor beta chains reported below all come from one sample, sequenced in a study of T cell repertoires in cytomegalovirus infection (dated by TCRdb to about 2019). Sequencing was performed on an Illumina HiSeq 1500. In TCRdb, the public reads were trimmed at Q25 with fastp and aligned with MiXCR, with productive beta chains retained. One record per CDR3 amino acid sequence lists the most common genes and DNA. This sample gives 250,000 to 300,000 distinct CDR3 sequences in total; about 20% of them show up just once. The ten largest clones add up to roughly a fifth of the sample. Reading the label with the study, this specimen's treatment or condition is: in vitro stimulation with specific CMV peptide epitopes to enrich CMV-specific T cells. These TCRs' antigens remain unknown. The specimen comprised cultured PBMCs, sampled from culture after CMV antigen stimulation. The receptor source for this set is a human donor in good health (CMV status not recorded). Some clones in this sample may be carry-over from other donors' samples.

This clonotype was seen ten or more times. The chain couples TRBV7-2 to TRBJ2-1; D is possibly TRBD1 (7 bases). In germline, CDR1 is SGHTA, CDR2 FQGNSA. CDR3 length: 15 amino acids. With 2 bases removed from V and 6 bases from J, the gap between germline ends came to 14 bases. The DNA of the CDR3 is TGTGCCAGCAGCTTAAATGGGGGGACAGCCAATGAGCAGTTCTTC. It specifies CASSLNGGTANEQFF.

This clonotype was recorded many times. The chain joins TRBV7-9 to TRBJ2-2; no definite D call. The germline V and J ends were trimmed by 2 bases and 11 bases, with 12 bases remaining between them. This CDR3 region has 13 residues. Germline CDR1 and CDR2: SEHNR and FQNEAQ (reference sequence). The DNA of the CDR3 is TGTGCCAGCAGCTTACACGGACCAACCGAGCTGTTTTTT. Its protein product is CASSLHGPTELFF.

Comments on this clonotype: A much larger clone lies one base from this, so it may be a read error. The chain has TRBV6-9 and TRBJ2-1; TRBD1 is a possible D gene (8 bases). CDR1 and CDR2 from the germline V gene are MNHGY and SVAAGI. The ends were cut back, 5 bases at V and 7 bases at J, with 18 bases in the middle. The length of the CDR3 is 15 residues. CDR3 nucleotides: TGTGCCAGCAGTGAAGGACAGGGAGGGAATAATGAGCAGTTCTTC. This sequence encodes CASSEGQGGNNEQFF.

This chain links TRBV4-3 with TRBJ2-6; a weak D match, TRBD2 (5 bases). Trimming cost V 6 bases and J 7 bases, with 10 bases left between them. The CDR3 runs 13 residues. The germline V gene has CDR1 LGHNA and CDR2 YSLEER. The CDR3 is CASRAGGANVLTF. CDR3 sequence (DNA): TGCGCCAGCAGAGCAGGAGGTGCCAACGTCCTGACTTTC.

The V and J genes are TRBV3-1 and TRBJ2-7; TRBD2 aligns across 7 bases. Trimming removed 6 bases from V and 2 bases from J; junction bases left unmatched: 10. Germline loops: CDR1 LGHDT, CDR2 YNNKEL (reference sequence). The CDR3 has 15 amino acids. CDR3 sequence (DNA): TGTGCCAGCAGACCTACTAGCGCAAGAACCTACGAGCAGTACTTC. Residues: CASRPTSARTYEQYF.

The chain uses TRBV24-1 and TRBJ1-2; D ambiguous. The germline CDR1 and CDR2 sequences are KGHDR and SFDVKD. Between the trimmed V and J ends, which lost 3 bases and 4 bases, there was a span of 14 bases. This CDR3 region has 15 residues. The CDR3 protein is CATSDPGRSIYGYTF. The DNA of the CDR3 is TGTGCCACCAGTGATCCGGGAAGGTCGATCTATGGCTACACCTTC.

This clonotype has a handful of counts. The chain carries TRBV7-2 and TRBJ2-5, with D tentatively TRBD2 (7 bases). Germline CDR1 is SGHTA and CDR2 is FQGNSA. Deletions cut 2 bases from V and 4 bases from J, with 14 bases between. The CDR3 consists of 15 residues. The CDR3 protein is CASSLNWGGRETQYF. Here the CDR3 DNA reads TGTGCCAGCAGCTTAAATTGGGGGGGCCGAGAGACCCAGTACTTC.

This chain links TRBV7-3 with TRBJ2-1, with a weak D call TRBD2 (6 bases). V lost 1 base, J lost 15 bases, and 25 bases lay in between. This CDR3 spans 16 amino acids. Germline loops: CDR1 SGHTA, CDR2 FQGTGA. The CDR3 reads CASSLMPGAGIKRLFF. The CDR3 nucleotides read TGTGCCAGCAGCTTAATGCCGGGAGCCGGAATAAAAAGGCTGTTCTTC.

This clonotype was observed many times. The chain joins TRBV7-2 to TRBJ1-1, with D maybe TRBD1 (5 bases). Germline V gene data show CDR1 as SGHTA and CDR2 as FQGNSA. Trimming left V 5 bases short and J 5 bases short, with 18 bases between. CDR3 length: 15 amino acids. The DNA for the CDR3 is TGTGCCAGCAGCCGACCGTATCAGGGAAGAACTGAAGCTTTCTTT. Translating gives CASSRPYQGRTEAFF.

V is TRBV30 and J is TRBJ2-7; D gene unclear. Germline V gene data show CDR1 as GTSNPN and CDR2 as SVGIG (reference sequence). V gave up 2 bases and J gave up 5 bases, with 7 bases separating them. The CDR3 runs 11 residues. The CDR3 DNA sequence: TGTGCCTGGAGTCTTGGAGACGAGCAGTACTTC. This encodes CAWSLGDEQYF.

The gene calls are TRBV11-2 and TRBJ2-1, with 8 bases lining up with TRBD2. Germline CDR1 SGHAT, CDR2 FQNNGV. The CDR3 length is 15 residues. V was clipped by 4 bases and J by 5 bases; unmatched bases: 7. CDR3 in DNA: TGTGCCAGCAGCTCTCCGGGACTAGGAAACAATGAGCAGTTCTTC. Protein sequence: CASSSPGLGNNEQFF.

This chain uses TRBV28 with TRBJ2-1; TRBD1 aligns across 8 bases. The CDR3 length is 14 residues. Trimming at V came to 7 bases and at J to 6 bases, leaving 8 bases not matched to a gene. The germline CDR1 and CDR2 sequences are MDHEN and SYDVKM. CDR3 sequence reads: CASISQGARNEQFF. CDR3 DNA: TGTGCCAGCATTAGCCAGGGGGCTCGCAATGAGCAGTTCTTC.

This clonotype came up many times. The chain couples TRBV7-3 to TRBJ2-3; D is perhaps TRBD2 (6 bases). CDR3 length: 14 amino acids. Germline loops: CDR1 SGHTA, CDR2 FQGTGA. The V end was cut by 5 bases, the J end by 2 bases, with 11 bases between. The CDR3 loop is CASSPRGFTDTQYF. The CDR3 DNA sequence: TGTGCCAGCAGCCCTCGGGGGTTCACAGATACGCAGTATTTT. Full variable domain (missing parts from reference TRBV7-3 and TRBJ2-3): GAGVSQTPSNKVTEKGKYVELRCDPISGHTALYWYRQSLGQGPEFLIYFQGTGAADDSGLPNDRFFAVRPEGSVSTLKIQRTERGDSAVYLCASSPRGFTDTQYFGPGTRLTVL.

The chain is built from TRBV29-1 and TRBJ2-1, with 13 bases aligning to TRBD2. Trimming at V came to 8 bases and at J to 9 bases, leaving 10 bases not matched to a gene. The CDR3 loop spans 14 amino acids. Germline V gives CDR1 SQVTM, CDR2 ANQGSEA. CDR3 sequence: CSMRTSGSSSEQFF. CDR3 nucleotide sequence: TGCAGCATGAGGACTAGCGGGAGTAGTAGTGAGCAGTTCTTC.

This CDR3 is CASSASAGTENIQYF. CDR3 coding DNA: TGTGCCAGCAGCGCCTCGGCCGGGACAGAAAACATTCAGTACTTC. The genes are TRBV9 and TRBJ2-4, with TRBD1 matching 7 bases. Per the germline V gene, CDR1 is SGDLS and CDR2 is YYNGEE. The ends lost 3 bases at V and 5 bases at J; junction bases unmatched: 8. CDR3 length equals 15 residues.

This clonotype was picked up many times. The chain has TRBV7-2 and TRBJ2-6; the D gene is possibly TRBD2 (5 bases). The germline V gene encodes CDR1 SGHTA and CDR2 FQGNSA. This CDR3 contains 17 residues. Trimming left V 5 bases short and J 2 bases short, with 16 bases between. The CDR3 coding sequence is TGTGCCAGCAGCCCCCCCAGCGGTGTTCCTGGGGCCAACGTCCTGACTTTC. Translation: CASSPPSGVPGANVLTF.

V usage is TRBV7-9 and J usage is TRBJ2-1; TRBD2 matches 10 bases. The germline gives CDR1 SEHNR, CDR2 FQNEAQ (reference sequence). The trim removed 5 bases at V and 10 bases at J, leaving 17 bases unmatched. This CDR3 is built from 17 residues. In DNA form, the CDR3 reads TGTGCCAGCAGCACAAGCAATAGCGGGAGGCCCCTTGTCGAGCAGTTCTTC. Its protein is CASSTSNSGRPLVEQFF.

DNA of the CDR3: TGTGCCAAAAAGGAGGTTACCGGGGAGCTGTTTTTT. Translating gives CAKKEVTGELFF. The chain recombines TRBV14 with TRBJ2-2, with D possibly TRBD2 on 5 matching bases. Trimming stripped 10 bases from V and 5 bases from J, with 11 bases between. The CDR3 runs to 12 residues. Germline-derived CDR1 and CDR2 are SGHDN and FVKESK. The whole variable domain, filled in from reference TRBV14 and TRBJ2-2, reads EAGVTQFPSHSVIEKGQTVTLRCDPISGHDNLYWYRRVMGKEIKFLLHFVKESKQDESGMPNNRFLAERTGGTYSTLKVQPAELEDSGVYFCAKKEVTGELFFGEGSRLTVL.

The CDR3 nucleotides are TGCGCCAGCAGCCAAGGGAGTGCTGGGGCCAACGTCCTGACTTTC. It translates to CASSQGSAGANVLTF. The chain carries TRBV4-3 and TRBJ2-6; no firm D call. This CDR3 is built from 15 residues. The V gene lost 1 base and the J gene lost 2 bases, with 6 bases spanning the gap. CDR1 is LGHNA and CDR2 is YSLEER in the germline V gene.

The genes are TRBV11-2 and TRBJ2-5; D is undetermined. V gave up 3 bases and J gave up 0 bases, with 11 bases separating them. From germline, CDR1 is SGHAT and CDR2 FQNNGV. CDR3 length equals 15 residues. The CDR3 DNA is TGTGCCAGCAGCTTTGATACGTGGGACCAAGAGACCCAGTACTTC. As protein: CASSFDTWDQETQYF.

This clonotype was detected only a few times. The V call is TRBV19, the J call TRBJ2-1, with TRBD2 matching over 11 bases. The CDR3 consists of 17 residues. Germline V gives CDR1 LNHDA, CDR2 SQIVND (reference sequence). The V and J ends lost 0 bases and 4 bases, in that order; junction bases with no gene match: 5. CDR3 region: CASSIDPVAGGYNEQFF. Written as DNA, the CDR3 is TGTGCCAGTAGTATAGATCCCGTAGCGGGAGGGTACAATGAGCAGTTCTTC.

This clonotype has only a few counts. This chain connects TRBV20-1 to TRBJ2-2; 15 nucleotides line up with TRBD2. Trimming removed 0 bases from V and 5 bases from J; junction bases left unmatched: 10. Germline CDR1 and CDR2: DFQATT and SNEGSKA (reference sequence). This CDR3 is built from 19 residues. CDR3 nucleotides: TGCAGTGCTAGAGATGAGACAGGGACTAGCGGGAGGTTTACCGGGGAGCTGTTTTTT. Encoded protein: CSARDETGTSGRFTGELFF.

This chain joins TRBV24-1 and TRBJ2-2; no clear D. The germline CDR1 and CDR2 sequences are KGHDR and SFDVKD. The V end lost 4 bases, the J end lost 4 bases, and 15 bases lay between the germline ends. The CDR3 length is 16 residues. The CDR3, as DNA: TGTGCCACCAGTGACAAATGGGAAGGACCCACCGGGGAGCTGTTTTTT. This codes for CATSDKWEGPTGELFF.

In this sample, this clonotype turned up a few times. The rearrangement uses TRBV12-3 or TRBV12-4 and TRBJ2-2; TRBD1 might be the D (5 bases). This CDR3 region has 13 residues. V was cut by 7 bases and J by 1 base, with 7 bases left in between. The CDR3 nucleotides are TGTGCCAGCATGACAGAGAACACCGGGGAGCTGTTTTTT. It codes for CASMTENTGELFF.

This chain connects TRBV19 to TRBJ1-3, with 9 bases aligning to TRBD1. The V gene end was trimmed by 8 bases and the J gene end by 4 bases; junction bases not matched to a gene: 6. CDR1 is LNHDA and CDR2 is SQIVND in the germline V gene (reference sequence). The CDR3 loop spans 14 amino acids. The CDR3 region has the DNA TGTGCCAGTGATCGACAGGGGGTAGGAAACACCATATATTTT. Its protein product is CASDRQGVGNTIYF.

The chain has TRBV7-2 and TRBJ2-2; no reliable D call. This CDR3 contains 15 residues. V lost 1 base, J lost 5 bases, and 11 bases lay in between. Germline CDR1 reads SGHTA; CDR2 reads FQGNSA. CDR3 sequence (DNA): TGTGCCAGCAGCTTAGTAGGGCTAGGGACCGGGGAGCTGTTTTTT. It specifies CASSLVGLGTGELFF.

This rearrangement joins TRBV28 to TRBJ1-6; no clear D gene. Per the germline V gene, CDR1 is MDHEN and CDR2 is SYDVKM. V was trimmed by 7 bases and J by 8 bases, leaving 9 bases between them. The CDR3 totals 12 residues. The CDR3 nucleotides are TGTGCCAGCAATTTTCGGGATTCACCCCTCCACTTT. This encodes CASNFRDSPLHF.